This T cell receptor beta chain appears in the sequencing data of a study of tumor and adjacent non-tumor tissue in lung cancer. RNA was extracted from bulk tissue without any cell sorting. Chemotherapy-naive patients with new lung cancer underwent thoracic surgery in China, August–November 2014. This clonotype appeared a single time. Its antigen remains unidentified. One end of the junction does not line up with germline, which may come from a read error. This CDR3 region has 16 residues. Per germline, CDR1 SGHAT and CDR2 FQNNGV. Three rounds of nested PCR, following a modified ARM-PCR protocol, produced the TCRbeta library. TCRdb re-called the multiplex PCR reads through MiXCR, storing one row per CDR3 protein. The sample consists of around 140,000 distinct CDR3 sequences, approximately 72% of them appearing once. Study observations and caveats: Top 100 clones took a larger repertoire share in normal lung. TCR diversity was significantly greater in tumor than normal lung tissue.

The chain couples TRBV11-2 to TRBJ2-7; D gene uncertain. This sequence originates from a man aged 55 to 69 with small cell lung cancer. Sample: lung tumor tissue. In nucleotides, the CDR3 is TGTGCCAGCAGCTTAGCGCCGGGTCTACACTCCTACGACCAGTACTTC. This gives the protein CASSLAPGLHSYDQYF.